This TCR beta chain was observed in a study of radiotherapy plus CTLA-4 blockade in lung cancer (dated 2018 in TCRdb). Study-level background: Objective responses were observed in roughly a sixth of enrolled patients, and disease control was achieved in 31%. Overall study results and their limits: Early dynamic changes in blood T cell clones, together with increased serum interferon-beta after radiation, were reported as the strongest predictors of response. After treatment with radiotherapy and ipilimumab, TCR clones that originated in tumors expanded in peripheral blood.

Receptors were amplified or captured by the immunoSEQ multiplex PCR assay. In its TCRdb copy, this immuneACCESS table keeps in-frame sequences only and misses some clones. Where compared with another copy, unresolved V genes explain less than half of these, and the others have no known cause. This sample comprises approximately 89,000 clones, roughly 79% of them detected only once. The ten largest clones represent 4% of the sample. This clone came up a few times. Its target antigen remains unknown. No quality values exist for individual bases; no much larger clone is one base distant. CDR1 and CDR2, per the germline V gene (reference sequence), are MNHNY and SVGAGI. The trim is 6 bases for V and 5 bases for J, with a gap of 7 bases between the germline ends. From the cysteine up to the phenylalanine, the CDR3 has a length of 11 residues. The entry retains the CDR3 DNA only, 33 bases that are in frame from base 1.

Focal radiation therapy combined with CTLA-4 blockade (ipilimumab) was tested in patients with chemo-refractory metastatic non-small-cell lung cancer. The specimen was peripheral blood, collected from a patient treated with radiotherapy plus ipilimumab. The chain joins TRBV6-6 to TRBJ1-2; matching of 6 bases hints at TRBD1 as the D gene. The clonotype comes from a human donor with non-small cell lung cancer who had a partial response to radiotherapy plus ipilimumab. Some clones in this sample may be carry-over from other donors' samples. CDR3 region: CASRQGYGYTF. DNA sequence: TGTGCCAGCAGACAGGGTTATGGCTACACCTTC.